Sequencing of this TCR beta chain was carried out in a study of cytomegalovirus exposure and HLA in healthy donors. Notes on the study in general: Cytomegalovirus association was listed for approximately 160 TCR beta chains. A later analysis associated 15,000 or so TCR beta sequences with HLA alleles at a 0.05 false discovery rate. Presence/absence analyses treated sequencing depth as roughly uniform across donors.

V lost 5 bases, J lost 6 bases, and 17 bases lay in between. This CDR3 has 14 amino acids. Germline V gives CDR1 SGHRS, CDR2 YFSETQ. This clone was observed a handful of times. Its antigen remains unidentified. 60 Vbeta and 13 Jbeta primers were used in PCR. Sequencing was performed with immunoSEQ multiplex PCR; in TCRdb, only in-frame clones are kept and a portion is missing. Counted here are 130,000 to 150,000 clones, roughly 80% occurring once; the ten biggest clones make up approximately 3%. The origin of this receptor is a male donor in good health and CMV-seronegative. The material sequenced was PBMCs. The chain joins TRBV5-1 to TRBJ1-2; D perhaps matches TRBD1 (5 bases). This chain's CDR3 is CASSHDRLTDGYTF. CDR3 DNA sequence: TGCGCCAGCAGTCACGACAGACTCACGGATGGCTACACCTTC.